This T cell receptor (beta chain) was retrieved from a study of shared clonotypes between healthy human individuals. V lost 0 bases, J lost 1 base, and 7 bases lay in between. This CDR3 contains 14 residues. Germline V gives CDR1 SGHRS, CDR2 YFSETQ. Libraries were prepared by immunoSEQ multiplex PCR; TCRdb keeps only in-frame clonotypes and omits some of them. The sample carries 2 million to 3 million clones, 93% recorded once. For this clone: This sample also contains other DNA sequences that code for the same CDR3.

The receptor was derived from a man in his late teens or twenties in good health. Some clones in this sample may be carry-over from other donors' samples. Sequencing input: naive CD4+ T cells from PBMCs. Noted subset: CD45RA+ positively selected. V gene TRBV5-1 combines with J gene TRBJ2-5; D perhaps matches TRBD1 (5 bases). The DNA for the CDR3 is TGCGCCAGCAGCTTGGGGACACGCCAAGAGACCCAGTACTTC. It yields the protein CASSLGTRQETQYF.